This TCR beta chain came from a study of T cells in Graves' hyperthyroidism and ophthalmopathy. There are 17 residues in the CDR3. Germline V gene data show CDR1 as KGHDR and CDR2 as SFDVKD. After removal of 7 bases from V and 2 bases from J, the junction contained 15 bases not matched to a gene. In this sample, this clonotype turned up many times. What it binds is not known. Points from the study as a whole: Ophthalmopathy, which appeared later, was predicted by the model a median approximately 6 months before onset.

It was considered stable Graves' hyperthyroidism when ophthalmopathy did not progress within 18 months. A patient was excluded if there was uncontrolled infection, other autoimmune disease, pregnancy or lactation. For the diagnoses, clinical symptoms, serum thyroxine and TRAb, thyroid ultrasound and orbital computed tomography were used. Authors of the study amplified TCR beta CDR3 regions from RNA transcripts. The HTBI primer set was used in a first-round RT-PCR of the TCR CDR3. TCRdb re-called the multiplex PCR reads with MiXCR, one entry per CDR3 protein. The sample contains 600,000 to 800,000 distinct CDR3 sequences, approximately 36% of which appear only once.

The specimen was blood. The chain joins TRBV24-1 to TRBJ2-7; the match to TRBD2 covers 8 bases. This clonotype was sampled from a woman in her 40s with Graves' hyperthyroidism. The CDR3 spells CATSPSGSQKIPYEQYF. The CDR3 DNA follows: TGTGCCACCAGCCCTAGCGGGTCCCAGAAGATTCCCTACGAGCAGTACTTC.